This T cell receptor beta chain was obtained from a study of response to subunit inactivated influenza vaccine. Notes on the study in general: Researchers suggested that each seasonal influenza vaccination recruits few new T cells.

In germline, CDR1 is SGHVS, CDR2 FNYEAQ. This CDR3 contains 15 residues. Unmatched junction bases numbered 11, after V lost 7 bases and J lost 6 bases. There are a few counts of this clonotype. Its antigen remains unknown. TCRdb itself ran the RT-PCR reads through MiXCR, one entry per CDR3 protein. The sample carries hundreds of thousands of distinct CDR3 sequences, approximately 7.6% recorded once. The TCR originated in a man aged 45 to 70 who received an inactivated influenza vaccine. Specimen: PBMCs from blood, collected around 25 months after vaccination. The chain couples TRBV7-6 to TRBJ2-2, with 7 bases matching TRBD1. The CDR3, as DNA: TGTGCCAGCATCAAAACAGACAGGGTTCCCGGGGAGCTGTTTTTT. Translating it yields CASIKTDRVPGELFF.